This TCR beta chain emerged from a study of human T cells and chemical hapten exposure. Background on the study: The study enrolled mostly female patients with alopecia areata, totalis or universalis.

This clonotype was observed at least ten times. The target antigen is unknown. Time point described: pre-sensitization, week 0. Treatment specified: therapeutic diphenylcyclopropenone sensitization with weekly scalp DPC. Germline assignment: CDR1 SGHVS and CDR2 FQNEAQ. The CDR3 has 15 residues. J lost 9 bases, V lost 5 bases, and 13 bases had no gene match. Study-level results: With patch test score, the counts of PT1 expanded TCRs showed a positive correlation.

TCRdb itself ran the RACE reads through MiXCR, one entry per CDR3 protein. Of 35,000 to 50,000 distinct CDR3 sequences listed, roughly a tenth were seen once; the top ten hold about 5.9%. This TCR derives from a man aged 25 to 45 with alopecia areata. Some clones in this sample may be carry-over from other donors' samples. This chain connects TRBV7-8 to TRBJ1-1; 9 nucleotides match TRBD1. Sequencing was performed on whole blood, taken in connection with sensitization to the hapten diphenylcyclopropenone (DPC). CDR3 sequence reads: CASSPRTGGAMQAFF. The CDR3 bases are TGTGCCAGCAGCCCACGAACAGGGGGCGCAATGCAAGCTTTCTTT.